The 31 T cell receptor beta chains given below trace back to one sample, sequenced in a study of graft-versus-host responses after intestinal transplantation. Only in-frame clones appear in the TCRdb table, and some are missing; sequencing was by immunoSEQ multiplex PCR. The sample carries approximately 130,000 clones, around 90% recorded once. No antigen has been identified for these receptors. Material: unstimulated CD4+ T cells sorted from spleen or lymph node cells, obtained before intestinal transplant. The receptor source for this set is a human donor who received an intestinal transplant.

The V call is TRBV6-6, the J call TRBJ2-1; no firm D call. V shed 7 bases and J shed 9 bases, with 19 bases lying between them. From germline, CDR1 is MNHNY and CDR2 SVGAGI (reference sequence). The length of the CDR3 is 14 residues. The CDR3 DNA is TGTGCCAGCAAGAACAGACAAAAACAACGTGAGCAGTTCTTC. This codes for CASKNRQKQREQFF.

The chain uses TRBV15 and TRBJ1-1, with D unclear. Between the trimmed V and J ends, which lost 0 bases and 5 bases, there was a span of 1 base. The CDR3 has 11 residues. The V gene's germline CDR1 is LNHNV and CDR2 YYDKDF (reference sequence). The CDR3 here is CATSRDTEAFF. In DNA, the CDR3 is TGTGCCACCAGCAGAGATACTGAAGCTTTCTTT.

The rearrangement uses TRBV2 and TRBJ1-5; perhaps TRBD1 as D (6 bases). This CDR3 spans 13 amino acids. The ends were cut back, 5 bases at V and 7 bases at J, with 12 bases in the middle. Per the germline V gene, CDR1 is SNHLY and CDR2 is FYNNEI. The CDR3 region has the DNA TGTGCCAGCAGTCCGGGGAGGGGGCAGCCCCAGCATTTT. Translated: CASSPGRGQPQHF.

J is TRBJ1-5 and V is TRBV30; D is ambiguous. The CDR3 length is 13 residues. The V end lost 3 bases, the J end lost 7 bases, and 13 bases lay between the germline ends. Germline CDR1 is GTSNPN and CDR2 is SVGIG (reference sequence). CDR3 protein: CAWSATVVQPQHF. The CDR3 bases are TGTGCCTGGAGCGCTACAGTAGTCCAGCCCCAGCATTTT. Supplemented by reference TRBV30 and TRBJ1-5, the full variable domain reads SQTIHQWPATLVQPVGSPLSLECTVEGTSNPNLYWYRQAAGRGLQLLFYSVGIGQISSEVPQNLSASRPQDRQFILSSKKLLLSDSGFYLCAWSATVVQPQHFGDGTRLSIL.

The V call is TRBV9, the J call TRBJ2-3; TRBD2 matches at 9 bases. This CDR3 has 15 residues. Trimming at V came to 0 bases and at J to 6 bases, leaving 5 bases not matched to a gene. Per the germline V gene, CDR1 is SGDLS and CDR2 is YYNGEE. CDR3: CASSVGAGGWDTQYF. The CDR3 nucleotides are TGTGCCAGCAGCGTAGGAGCGGGGGGATGGGATACGCAGTATTTT.

The chain couples TRBV27 to TRBJ1-2; D is unresolved. From germline, CDR1 is MNHEY and CDR2 SMNVEV (reference sequence). This CDR3 region has 14 residues. V lost 0 bases and J 2 bases, leaving 7 bases between the germline ends. In nucleotides, the CDR3 is TGTGCCAGCAGTTTATCTCGACAAAACTATGGCTACACCTTC. This gives the protein CASSLSRQNYGYTF.

The chain recombines TRBV7-9 with TRBJ1-2; D ambiguous. Germline CDR1 and CDR2: SEHNR and FQNEAQ (reference sequence). The V and J ends lost 1 base and 5 bases respectively, with 11 bases between them. The CDR3 runs to 14 residues. The CDR3 reads CASSLEAGYYGYTF. The CDR3 nucleotides read TGTGCCAGCAGCTTAGAGGCAGGTTATTATGGCTACACCTTC.

The chain recombines TRBV10-3 with TRBJ2-1, with 10 bases fitting TRBD1. CDR3 length equals 13 residues. Trimming removed 10 bases from V and 10 bases from J; junction bases left unmatched: 10. In germline, CDR1 is ENHRY, CDR2 SYGVKD. The CDR3 region is CATSGTGVEEQFF. In DNA, the CDR3 is TGTGCCACCTCCGGGACAGGGGTTGAGGAGCAGTTCTTC.

This chain uses TRBV2 with TRBJ2-5; no clear D. V shed 7 bases and J shed 5 bases, with 11 bases lying between them. This CDR3 contains 12 residues. In germline, CDR1 is SNHLY, CDR2 FYNNEI. Written as DNA, the CDR3 is TGTGCCAGCAAGGAGAGTGCGGAGACCCAGTACTTC. This translates into CASKESAETQYF.

V gene TRBV11-1 combines with J gene TRBJ2-6, with 9 bases that match TRBD1. The CDR3 has 17 residues. Germline trimming cut 5 bases from V and 0 bases from J; bases unmatched to any gene: 5. Germline V CDR1 and CDR2: SGHAT, FQDESV (reference sequence). CDR3 DNA: TGTGCCAGCAGCCCCGGGACAGGGTACTCTGGGGCCAACGTCCTGACTTTC. It encodes CASSPGTGYSGANVLTF.

The chain has TRBV4-2 and TRBJ1-6, with TRBD1 matching over 7 bases. V trimming: 1 base; J trimming: 8 bases; junction bases outside the gene matches: 8. Germline CDR1 is LGHNA and CDR2 is YNFKEQ. The CDR3 has 16 amino acids. The CDR3 sequence is CASSQGGRQGYSPLHF. CDR3 bases: TGTGCCAGCAGCCAAGGGGGGAGACAGGGCTATTCACCCCTCCACTTT.

The genes are TRBV7-9 and TRBJ1-1; D is unresolved. V was trimmed by 4 bases and J by 12 bases, leaving 18 bases between them. The CDR3 has 13 amino acids. The germline V gene has CDR1 SEHNR and CDR2 FQNEAQ (reference sequence). The CDR3 sequence is CASSWKDGRKTFF. The CDR3 DNA follows: TGTGCCAGCAGCTGGAAAGATGGAAGAAAAACTTTCTTT.

The chain employs TRBV7-9 and TRBJ1-3; D is perhaps TRBD1 (6 bases). The CDR3 sequence is 15 residues long. Germline CDR1 reads SEHNR; CDR2 reads FQNEAQ (reference sequence). The V gene lost 4 bases and the J gene lost 2 bases, with 12 bases spanning the gap. In DNA, the CDR3 is TGTGCCAGCAGCTCGACAGGAGCAACTGGAAACACCATATATTTT. Translation gives CASSSTGATGNTIYF.

This clone was recorded once. The chain carries TRBV6-1 and TRBJ1-5; unclear D gene. CDR3 length equals 14 residues. The V gene lost 2 bases and the J gene lost 5 bases, with 10 bases spanning the gap. CDR1 MNHNS and CDR2 SASEGT come from the germline V gene. The CDR3 loop reads CASSEFGSDQPQHF. The CDR3 DNA follows: TGTGCCAGCAGTGAATTCGGGTCGGATCAGCCCCAGCATTTT.

This chain links TRBV6-1 with TRBJ1-2; D is uncertain. The CDR3 covers 13 residues. CDR1 and CDR2 from the germline V gene are MNHNS and SASEGT. V lost 6 bases and J lost 7, with 15 bases in between. The CDR3 loop is CASSPSAVGGYTF. In DNA, the CDR3 is TGTGCCAGCAGCCCATCGGCCGTAGGTGGCTACACCTTC.

This clone was picked up one time. The chain is built from TRBV6-1 and TRBJ2-3; 11 bases agree with TRBD2. Germline V gene data show CDR1 as MNHNS and CDR2 as SASEGT. V dropped 3 bases and J dropped 5; count of bases not matched to a gene: 7. This CDR3 is 16 amino acids long. DNA for the CDR3: TGTGCCAGCAGTGACCCACCGACTAGCGGGGTAGATACGCAGTATTTT. The encoded protein is CASSDPPTSGVDTQYF.

The chain combines TRBV7-9 with TRBJ1-1, with unresolved D. CDR3 length equals 13 residues. Per germline, CDR1 SEHNR and CDR2 FQNEAQ (reference sequence). V dropped 7 bases and J dropped 6 bases, with 15 bases sitting between them. CDR3 nucleotides: TGTGCCAGCACCTATAATGGGGTTTCTGAAGCTTTCTTT. It is translated as CASTYNGVSEAFF.

The J gene is TRBJ2-2, the V gene TRBV19; D gene unclear. V was shortened by 1 base and J by 1 base, with 1 base between the two germline ends. This CDR3 is built from 13 residues. Germline CDR1 reads LNHDA; CDR2 reads SQIVND (reference sequence). CDR3: CASSIGNTGELFF. CDR3 sequence (DNA): TGTGCCAGTAGTATAGGGAACACCGGGGAGCTGTTTTTT.

The rearrangement joins TRBV5-4 to TRBJ1-6; D unresolved. Trimming took off 5 bases at V and 3 bases at J, with 15 bases between the two ends. The CDR3 loop spans 16 amino acids. The V gene's germline CDR1 is SGHNT and CDR2 YYREEE (reference sequence). CDR3 loop: CASRALGARYNSPLHF. CDR3 DNA sequence: TGTGCCAGCAGAGCGTTGGGTGCCCGCTATAATTCACCCCTCCACTTT. The entire variable domain, with the rest obtained from reference TRBV5-4 and TRBJ1-6, is as follows: ETGVTQSPTHLIKTRGQQVTLRCSSQSGHNTVSWYQQALGQGPQFIFQYYREEENGRGNFPPRFSGLQFPNYSSELNVNALELDDSALYLCASRALGARYNSPLHFGNGTRLTVT.

V usage is TRBV28 and J usage is TRBJ1-3; maybe TRBD1 (6 bases). Germline V gives CDR1 MDHEN, CDR2 SYDVKM. V lost 5 bases to trimming and J lost 0 bases, with 14 bases between them. The CDR3 length is 16 residues. The CDR3 sequence: CASSPYRASSGNTIYF. In nucleotides, the CDR3 is TGTGCCAGCAGTCCCTACAGGGCTTCCTCTGGAAACACCATATATTTT.

This clone was picked up one time. The chain is built from TRBV29-1 and TRBJ1-5; D might be TRBD1 (5 bases). The CDR3 is made up of 13 amino acids. Between the trimmed V and J ends, which lost 5 bases and 4 bases, there was a span of 12 bases. Germline V gives CDR1 SQVTM, CDR2 ANQGSEA. The CDR3 sequence is CSVRDGPNQPQHF. CDR3 DNA sequence: TGCAGCGTTCGGGACGGTCCGAATCAGCCCCAGCATTTT.

The CDR3 reads CASSLVQGSYEQYF. The CDR3 DNA follows: TGCGCCAGCAGCTTGGTCCAGGGGTCCTACGAGCAGTACTTC. The V and J genes are TRBV5-1 and TRBJ2-7; a possible D gene is TRBD1 (6 bases). Trimming cost V 0 bases and J 1 base, with 8 bases left between them. Germline lookup yields CDR1 SGHRS and CDR2 YFSETQ. The CDR3 extends over 14 amino acids.

This chain links TRBV6-1 with TRBJ2-7, with D perhaps TRBD2 (5 bases). V lost 4 bases and J 4 bases, leaving 11 bases between the germline ends. Germline CDR1 is MNHNS and CDR2 is SASEGT. The CDR3 consists of 13 residues. The CDR3 here is CASSGGFLYEQYF. CDR3 DNA: TGTGCCAGCAGTGGCGGGTTTCTGTACGAGCAGTACTTC.

The chain has TRBV6-5 and TRBJ2-7; D call uncertain. Germline V gene data show CDR1 as MNHEY and CDR2 as SVGAGI. With 6 bases removed from V and 3 bases from J, the gap between germline ends came to 15 bases. This CDR3 contains 14 residues. CDR3: CASRAEAARYEQYF. CDR3 nucleotides: TGTGCCAGCAGGGCCGAGGCTGCTCGCTACGAGCAGTACTTC.

The chain combines TRBV5-4 with TRBJ2-2; TRBD2 might be the D (6 bases). The CDR3 consists of 15 residues. The V gene lost 4 bases and the J gene lost 5 bases, with 15 bases spanning the gap. Germline loops: CDR1 SGHNT, CDR2 YYREEE (reference sequence). The CDR3 loop is CASSLDGRGTGELFF. Written as DNA, the CDR3 is TGTGCCAGCAGCCTGGATGGACGGGGGACCGGGGAGCTGTTTTTT. The full variable domain, with the rest looked up from reference TRBV5-4 and TRBJ2-2, is ETGVTQSPTHLIKTRGQQVTLRCSSQSGHNTVSWYQQALGQGPQFIFQYYREEENGRGNFPPRFSGLQFPNYSSELNVNALELDDSALYLCASSLDGRGTGELFFGEGSRLTVL.

This sequence joins TRBV4-1 and TRBJ1-2, with D hard to call. The germline V gene encodes CDR1 MGHRA and CDR2 YSYEKL. There are 15 residues in the CDR3. Deletions cut 2 bases from V and 8 bases from J, with 18 bases between. CDR3 residues: CASSQPFDNPKGYTF. For the CDR3, the DNA is TGCGCCAGCAGCCAACCGTTCGACAATCCTAAAGGCTACACCTTC.

This clone was seen just once. The chain employs TRBV18 and TRBJ2-7, with D perhaps matching TRBD1 or TRBD2 (5 bases each). This CDR3 region has 15 residues. The germline gives CDR1 KGHSH, CDR2 LQKENI. Trimming pared 5 bases from V and 4 bases from J, leaving 18 bases between. The CDR3 sequence: CASSGDRLKRYEQYF. The CDR3, as DNA: TGTGCCAGCTCAGGGGACCGCCTAAAGAGATACGAGCAGTACTTC.

Comment on this clone: Other DNA sequences in the same sample also yield this CDR3. J is TRBJ2-5 and V is TRBV2; D remains ambiguous. The CDR3 loop spans 10 amino acids. V gave up 1 base and J gave up 6 bases, with 0 bases separating them. Germline lookup yields CDR1 SNHLY and CDR2 FYNNEI. CDR3 sequence (DNA): TGTGCCAGCAGTGAAGAGACCCAGTACTTC. Translated: CASSEETQYF.

This rearrangement joins TRBV9 to TRBJ2-1; D may be TRBD1 (6 bases). Germline V gene data show CDR1 as SGDLS and CDR2 as YYNGEE. The CDR3 is 16 residues long. V was trimmed by 0 bases and J by 9 bases, leaving 19 bases between them. CDR3 in amino acids: CASSVGQGTTRGEQFF. Here the CDR3 DNA reads TGTGCCAGCAGCGTAGGGCAGGGGACAACTAGGGGTGAGCAGTTCTTC.

The V call is TRBV6-6, the J call TRBJ1-1, with no clear D. CDR3 length: 12 residues. The ends were cut back, 5 bases at V and 8 bases at J, with 12 bases in the middle. In germline, CDR1 is MNHNY, CDR2 SVGAGI (reference sequence). The CDR3 is CASSIELGEAFF. CDR3 sequence (DNA): TGTGCCAGCAGTATTGAATTGGGCGAAGCTTTCTTT.

This clone occurred once. The rearrangement uses TRBV5-6 and TRBJ2-3; D tentatively fits TRBD1 or TRBD2 (5 bases each). V lost 4 bases, J lost 0 bases, and 15 bases lay in between. This CDR3 is built from 16 residues. CDR1 is SGHDT and CDR2 is YYEEEE in the germline V gene. The CDR3 protein is CASSERLGVSTDTQYF. The CDR3, as DNA: TGTGCCAGCAGCGAACGGTTGGGGGTTAGCACAGATACGCAGTATTTT.